These T cell receptor beta chains were read from a single sample in a study of T-cell reconstitution after alpha-beta-depleted transplantation in children. TCRdb re-called the PCR reads with MiXCR, one entry per CDR3 protein. The sample contains some 450,000 distinct CDR3 sequences, roughly 43% of which appear only once. The sequencing used PBMCs, collected before TCRalphabeta/CD19-depleted stem cell transplant. The origin of the receptors is a girl aged 2-15 years with aplastic anemia, due to receive a stem cell transplant. Both conserved end residues are part of each CDR3. The order of the fields is V gene, clone size, J gene, D gene, CDR3 DNA, CDR3 protein. D genes are given only for firm matches. Not every row has a clone size; where given, it reads once, few, many or a size class.

TRBV28	many	TRBJ2-4	NA	TGTGCCAGCAGGCCTACCAGGATAGCCAAAAACATTCAGTACTTC	CASRPTRIAKNIQYF
TRBV29-1	few	TRBJ2-3	NA	TGCAGCGTTGGCAGGCTAACCCCTAGCACAGATACGCAGTATTTT	CSVGRLTPSTDTQYF
TRBV15	few	TRBJ1-5	NA	TGTGCCACCAGCAGAGGACGGGGGCGAGGCAATCAGCCCCAGCATTTT	CATSRGRGRGNQPQHF
TRBV5-1	NA	TRBJ2-1	TRBD1	TGCGCCAGCAGCTGGACAACAGGGGGCGGGGATGAGCAGTTCTTC	CASSWTTGGGDEQFF
TRBV7-6	NA	TRBJ2-2	NA	TGTGCCAGCAGCCCCTCTCCCGGGGAGCTGTTTTTT	CASSPSPGELFF
TRBV29-1	many	TRBJ2-5	NA	TGCAGCGTTGAAAAGGGACTGCGGACGACGGAGACCCAGTACTTC	CSVEKGLRTTETQYF
TRBV20-1	many	TRBJ2-1	NA	TGCAGTGCTAGACAGACCTACAATGAGCAGTTCTTC	CSARQTYNEQFF
TRBV6-6	few	TRBJ2-1	NA	TGTGCCAGCAGTAGACTAGGCGATGAGCAGTTCTTC	CASSRLGDEQFF
TRBV5-5	NA	TRBJ1-1	NA	TGTGCCAGCAGTCCATCCCGGGCCCCGAACACTGAAGCTTTCTTT	CASSPSRAPNTEAFF
TRBV7-8	NA	TRBJ2-7	NA	TGTGCCAGCAGCGACCGTTCAGGAGTGTTCTACGAGCAGTACTTC	CASSDRSGVFYEQYF
TRBV28	NA	TRBJ2-1	NA	TGTGCCAGCATAAGTTACAATGAGCAGTTCTTC	CASISYNEQFF
TRBV20-1	many	TRBJ2-1	NA	TGCAGTGCTCCCGGAGAGGGCTCCTACAATGAGCAGTTCTTC	CSAPGEGSYNEQFF
TRBV6-1	NA	TRBJ2-2	TRBD2	TGTGCCAGCAGGGCTAGCGGGAGCCCTAGCGGGGAGCTGTTTTTT	CASRASGSPSGELFF
TRBV7-9	many	TRBJ2-7	TRBD1	TGTGCCAGCAGCCTATCGACAGGGGAGCAGTACTTC	CASSLSTGEQYF
TRBV20-1	NA	TRBJ1-4	TRBD1	TGCAGTGCTGATCCGGGACAGGGAAATAAAAAACTGTTTTTT	CSADPGQGNKKLFF
TRBV4-1	many	TRBJ1-4	NA	TGCGCCAGCAGCCGCCAGGAAGTCGGCGAAAAACTGTTTTTT	CASSRQEVGEKLFF
TRBV9	NA	TRBJ2-2	TRBD2	TGTGCCAGCAGCTCCAGCGGGAGGGTAGGCGGGGAGCTGTTTTTT	CASSSSGRVGGELFF
TRBV20-1	NA	TRBJ1-1	NA	TGCAGTGCCGAGGGAAGGGAGAACACTGAAGCTTTCTTT	CSAEGRENTEAFF
TRBV25-1	many	TRBJ1-5	NA	TGTGCCAGCAGTGAATCAGGGGTATATCAGCCCCAGCATTTT	CASSESGVYQPQHF
TRBV5-1	NA	TRBJ1-5	NA	TGCGCCAGCAGCTTGGCCCCAGGGGGCAATCAGCCCCAGCATTTT	CASSLAPGGNQPQHF
TRBV4-3	many	TRBJ1-2	TRBD1	TGCGCCAGCAGCCAGGGGACAGTAAGTGGCTACACCTTC	CASSQGTVSGYTF
TRBV5-1	many	TRBJ2-1	TRBD1	TGTGCCAGCAGTTTGACAGGGAGCTCCTACAATGAGCAGTTCTTC	CASSLTGSSYNEQFF
TRBV6-2/TRBV6-3	NA	TRBJ2-7	TRBD2	TGTGCCAGCATGAGGACTAGCGGGAGCGCCTACGAGCAGTACTTC	CASMRTSGSAYEQYF
TRBV28	NA	TRBJ2-7	NA	TGTGCCAGCATGAAAAGCGGACCCTACGAGCAGTACTTC	CASMKSGPYEQYF
TRBV6-1	NA	TRBJ1-4	TRBD1	TGTGCCAGCAAGACCCCTCAGACAGGGGCCAAAGAAAAACTGTTTTTT	CASKTPQTGAKEKLFF
TRBV20-1	NA	TRBJ2-7	NA	TGCAGTGCTAGAGGAGGATTTGGCGAGCAGTACTTC	CSARGGFGEQYF
TRBV29-1	few	TRBJ2-7	NA	TGCAGCGTTGTAGGGACTGATTACGAGCAGTACTTC	CSVVGTDYEQYF
TRBV5-1	NA	TRBJ1-2	TRBD1	TGCGCCAGCAGTTTTACCCAGGGGGAGAATGGCTACACCTTC	CASSFTQGENGYTF
TRBV29-1	few	TRBJ2-3	TRBD1	TGCAGCGCCAGAAAGGGACAGCCCACAGATACGCAGTATTTT	CSARKGQPTDTQYF
TRBV20-1	NA	TRBJ1-5	NA	TGCAGTGCTAGAGTCGGGGAGGCACAGCCCCAGCATTTT	CSARVGEAQPQHF
TRBV5-1	NA	TRBJ2-7	TRBD1	TGTGCCAGCAGTCGGGGACAGGGGGCCTACGAGCAGTACTTC	CASSRGQGAYEQYF
TRBV29-1	NA	TRBJ2-2	NA	TGCAGCGTTATTGGAGGGGCGATAAACACCGGGGAGCTGTTTTTT	CSVIGGAINTGELFF
TRBV5-6	few	TRBJ1-5	NA	TGTGCCAGCAGCTTGAGAGGGTTTGGGCAGCCCCAGCATTTT	CASSLRGFGQPQHF
TRBV29-1	NA	TRBJ2-7	TRBD1	TGCAGCGTTGCTATAGGGGGCGGCTACGAGCAGTACTTC	CSVAIGGGYEQYF
TRBV4-1	few	TRBJ2-2	TRBD1	TGCGCCAGCAGCCTAAACCCACGGACAGGGGGTGCCCTTTACGGCGGGGAGCTGTTTTTT	CASSLNPRTGGALYGGELFF
TRBV4-1	NA	TRBJ1-5	NA	TGCGCCAGCAGCCAAGATCAGCGGGCCCGCGGGAATCAGCCCCAGCATTTT	CASSQDQRARGNQPQHF
TRBV2	many	TRBJ2-2	NA	TGTGCCAGCGTTGGACAGCCGAACACCGGGGAGCTGTTTTTT	CASVGQPNTGELFF
TRBV5-1	NA	TRBJ2-5	NA	TGCGCCAGCAGCTCTCTCCCTCTCTACGGTCAGAACCAAGAGACCCAGTACTTC	CASSSLPLYGQNQETQYF
TRBV28	once	TRBJ1-5	NA	TGTGCCAGCACTACCAGGACAGCTAATCAGCCCCAGCATTTT	CASTTRTANQPQHF
TRBV20-1	NA	TRBJ2-3	NA	TGCAGTGCTACCTCCTACTTTGGTGGGCAGTATTTT	CSATSYFGGQYF
TRBV28	few	TRBJ2-7	TRBD1	TGTGCCAGCAGTACACAGGGGCCTCAGAGCTCCTACGAGCAGTACTTC	CASSTQGPQSSYEQYF
TRBV6-6	NA	TRBJ2-2	NA	TGTGCCAGCAGTTCCGTTGGCACCGGGGAGCTGTTTTTT	CASSSVGTGELFF
TRBV12-5	NA	TRBJ1-1	NA	TGTGCTAGTGGTATTACCGGGACTGAGGCTTTCTTT	CASGITGTEAFF
TRBV2	NA	TRBJ2-7	TRBD2	TGTGCCAGCAGTTTCAAGGGGCTAGCGGGGGGCCTCTCCTACGAGCAGTACTTC	CASSFKGLAGGLSYEQYF
TRBV9	NA	TRBJ2-2	NA	TGTGCCAGCAGTCTAAGGGGGGCTGGGGAGCTGTTTTTT	CASSLRGAGELFF
TRBV7-2	many	TRBJ2-5	NA	TGTGCCAGCAGCTTAGCCCCAGCGAGTCAAGAGACCCAGTACTTC	CASSLAPASQETQYF
TRBV12-3/TRBV12-4	NA	TRBJ2-3	TRBD2	TGTGCCAGCAGTTTTACGGGACTAGCGGGCACAGATACGCAGTATTTT	CASSFTGLAGTDTQYF
TRBV11-2	once	TRBJ2-7	NA	TGTGCCAGCAGCTTAAATCCGGGAGAATCCTACGAGCAGTACTTC	CASSLNPGESYEQYF
TRBV20-1	many	TRBJ1-6	NA	TGCAGTGCTAGAGCGACCCTGGGTTGGGGCAGGGAAAATTCACCCCTCCACTTT	CSARATLGWGRENSPLHF
TRBV27	many	TRBJ2-7	NA	TGTGCCAGCAGTCCCACAGGGCCGACCTACGAGCAGTACTTC	CASSPTGPTYEQYF
TRBV15	NA	TRBJ2-7	TRBD1	TGTGCCACCAGCAGGGGGGGACAGGGGTCCTACGAGCAGTACTTC	CATSRGGQGSYEQYF
TRBV10-3	few	TRBJ2-2	NA	TGTGCCATCAGGGGGGGTGGCGGAACGAACACCGGGGAGCTGTTTTTT	CAIRGGGGTNTGELFF
TRBV11-1	few	TRBJ2-7	NA	TGTGCCAGCAGCAGGAGGGGGGGAGCGTGGGACCGCAATTTCGGCCACGAGCAGTACTTC	CASSRRGGAWDRNFGHEQYF
TRBV2	once	TRBJ2-5	NA	TGTGCCAGCAGTGAATGGAAAGGGATCGAAGAGACCCAGTACTTC	CASSEWKGIEETQYF
TRBV10-3	NA	TRBJ2-7	NA	TGTGCCATCTCTCGGGACAACGAGCAGTACTTC	CAISRDNEQYF